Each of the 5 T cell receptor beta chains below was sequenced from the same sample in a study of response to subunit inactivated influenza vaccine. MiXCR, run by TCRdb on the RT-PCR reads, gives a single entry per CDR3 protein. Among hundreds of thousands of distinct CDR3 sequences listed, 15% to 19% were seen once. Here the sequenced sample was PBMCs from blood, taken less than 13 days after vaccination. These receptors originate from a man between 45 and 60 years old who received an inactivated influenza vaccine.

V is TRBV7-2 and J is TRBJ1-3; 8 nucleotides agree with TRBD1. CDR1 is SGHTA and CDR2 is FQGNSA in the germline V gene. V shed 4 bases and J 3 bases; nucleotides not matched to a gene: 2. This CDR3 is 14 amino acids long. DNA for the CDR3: TGTGCCAGCAGCTGGACAGGGCATGGAAACACCATATATTTT. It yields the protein CASSWTGHGNTIYF.

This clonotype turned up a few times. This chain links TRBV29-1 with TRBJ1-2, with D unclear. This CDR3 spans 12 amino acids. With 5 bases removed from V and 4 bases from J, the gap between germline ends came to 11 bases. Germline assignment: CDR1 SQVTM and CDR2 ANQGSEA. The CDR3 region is CSVLSRAYGYTF. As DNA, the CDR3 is TGCAGCGTTCTCAGTAGGGCCTATGGCTACACCTTC.

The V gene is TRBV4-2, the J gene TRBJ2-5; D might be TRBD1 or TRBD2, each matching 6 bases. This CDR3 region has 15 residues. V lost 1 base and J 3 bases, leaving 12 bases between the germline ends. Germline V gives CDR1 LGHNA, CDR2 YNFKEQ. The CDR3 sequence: CASSQAGAREETQYF. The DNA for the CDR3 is TGTGCCAGCAGCCAAGCGGGGGCCCGAGAAGAGACCCAGTACTTC.

The chain's CDR3 is CASSLPGRYNEQFF. In nucleotides, the CDR3 is TGTGCCAGTAGCCTCCCGGGGCGTTACAATGAGCAGTTCTTC. V is TRBV19 and J is TRBJ2-1; D may correspond to TRBD1 or TRBD2 (5 bases each). The CDR3 contains 14 residues. CDR1 LNHDA and CDR2 SQIVND come from the germline V gene (reference sequence). V was trimmed by 6 bases and J by 4 bases, leaving 13 bases between them.

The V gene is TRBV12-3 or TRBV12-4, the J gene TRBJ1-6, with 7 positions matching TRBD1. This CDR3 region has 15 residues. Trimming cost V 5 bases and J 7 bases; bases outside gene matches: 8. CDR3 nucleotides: TGTGCCAGCAGTATAGGGGGCGGAGGGAATTCACCCCTCCACTTT. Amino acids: CASSIGGGGNSPLHF.